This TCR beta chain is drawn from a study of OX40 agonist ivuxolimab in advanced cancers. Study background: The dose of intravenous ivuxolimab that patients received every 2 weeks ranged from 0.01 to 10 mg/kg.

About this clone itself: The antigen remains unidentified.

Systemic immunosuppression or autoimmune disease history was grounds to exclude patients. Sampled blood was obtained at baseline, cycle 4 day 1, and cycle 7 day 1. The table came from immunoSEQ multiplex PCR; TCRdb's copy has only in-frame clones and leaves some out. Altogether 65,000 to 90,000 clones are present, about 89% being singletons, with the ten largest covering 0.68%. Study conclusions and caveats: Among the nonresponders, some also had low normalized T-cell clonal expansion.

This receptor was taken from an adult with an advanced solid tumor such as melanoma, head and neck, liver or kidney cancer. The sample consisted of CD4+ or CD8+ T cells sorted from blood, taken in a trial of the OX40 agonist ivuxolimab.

CDR3 sequence reads: CASNLAGIADTQYF. CDR3 nucleotides: TGTGCCAGCAATCTAGCGGGGATAGCAGATACGCAGTATTTT. The V and J genes are TRBV9 and TRBJ2-3; 9 positions match TRBD2. The germline V gene encodes CDR1 SGDLS and CDR2 YYNGEE. The CDR3 covers 14 residues. J gave up 4 bases and V 6 bases, and 6 bases lay outside the gene matches.